This TCR beta chain originates from a study of human T cells and chemical hapten exposure. Study-level background: TCR yields per sample varied mostly from small pooled library volume differences.

Unique molecular identifiers were linked by the library to individual cDNA molecules. Authors' data handling: There were a median of around 100,000 TCRs per sample, with a range from roughly 23,224 to 750,000. TCRdb re-called the RACE reads through MiXCR, storing one row per CDR3 protein. TCRdb assigned the V and J calls; the authors' analysis was not used. The sample has some 81,000 distinct CDR3 sequences; 8.5% to 10% are singletons. Noted time point: healthy volunteer bleed at 6 weeks. Total RNA was isolated from whole blood that had not been fractionated. This CDR3 contains 13 residues. Germline V gene sequence: CDR1 DFQATT, CDR2 SNEGSKA (reference sequence). Findings and caveats of the study: Unchanged with DPC sensitization were TCRs above 1 in 1000 frequency.

This clonotype was seen a few times. What it binds is unknown. This TCR came from a female donor in good health. Some clones in this sample may be carry-over from other donors' samples. The chain recombines TRBV20-1 with TRBJ1-2, with D possibly matching TRBD1 (5 bases). The sequencing sample was made of whole blood. In nucleotides, the CDR3 is TGCGAAGTGCGGCAGGGCAAGGGCTATGGCTACACCTTC. Translating it yields CEVRQGKGYGYTF.